Sequencing of this T cell receptor (beta chain) was carried out in a study of T cells in localized non-small cell lung cancer (dated by TCRdb to the early 2020s). Turning to the overall study: Comparing tumors with uninvolved tumor-adjacent lungs, the study looked at the T cell repertoires of 200 to 250 patients with early-stage NSCLC. The cohort comprised around 250 treatment-naïve NSCLC patients with resected, localized lung tumors. The mean age of the NSCLC patients was under 70 years, with 130 or so men and around 100 women. Here is what the overall study found, with its caveats: Because the study design was exploratory, TCR variables were selected using unadjusted p-values without false-discovery rate correction. Because multi-region tumor sequencing was not performed, intratumor heterogeneity could not be ruled out. A median of 57 of the top 100 tumor clones turned up in the paired uninvolved adjacent lung, and approximately 30 of those clones also ranked among the top 100 of that same adjacent lung. Higher T cell density in blood was associated with longer overall survival, whereas higher clonality in adjacent lung was associated with shorter survival. Uninvolved tumor-adjacent lung showed the highest T cell clonality, higher than tumor, which suggests more focused antigenic responses in the uninvolved tumor-adjacent lung.

About this clone itself: This receptor's antigen is unknown. Per-nucleotide qualities are absent, and no much larger clonotype sits a single base away.

TCR beta CDR3 regions were sequenced from DNA using the immunoSEQ Assay. Per the original workflow: T cell density was computed as TCR beta template counts normalized to usable DNA estimated by amplifying housekeeping genes. Richness was estimated using the preseqR package, with extrapolation to 400,000 templates for PBMC samples and to 120,000 templates for tissue samples. Clonality was defined as one minus Pielou's evenness. To identify tissue-enriched TCRs, differential abundance testing was run on productive amino-acid clonotypes with a minimum total count of 5 and an alpha of 0.1. Repertoire overlap between compartments was quantified with the Jaccard Index and Morisita Overlap Index. GLIPH grouped TCR beta CDR3s together with public tetramer-defined viral CDR3s, and a viral motif had to include at least three viral sequences and show V-gene enrichment. This immuneACCESS table, as held by TCRdb, lists in-frame sequences with V and J called but not all clones. Of the missing ones, under half trace to an unresolved V gene in checked studies; the others have no known cause. V and J calls and clone size come straight from that table; D and trimming were deduced from the DNA. The sample profile shows tens of thousands of clones; 65% to 85% of them were found once. Of the sample, roughly 9.8% is held by the ten largest clones.

Counted from cysteine to phenylalanine, this CDR3 has 14 amino acids. Kept here is only the CDR3 DNA, which spans 42 bases and is read in frame from base 1. Deletion took 6 bases off V and 0 bases off J, with a span of 8 bases between the germline ends. Reading the germline V gene gives CDR1 MNHEY and CDR2 SVGAGI. At diagnosis, peripheral blood, uninvolved tumor-adjacent lung and tumor were collected and stored as a combination of fresh-frozen and FFPE material. For TCR repertoire profiling, blood samples were analyzed in the form of peripheral blood mononuclear cells. This sample comprised peripheral blood, obtained before any cancer treatment. This receptor was obtained from a female donor older than 55 with stage I lung adenocarcinoma. The chain is made from TRBV6-5 and TRBJ1-4, with no confident D gene call. The CDR3 protein: CASRSQSTNEKLFF. The nucleotide sequence is given as TGTGCCAGCAGGTCGCAGTCAACTAATGAAAAACTGTTTTTT.